This entry lists 9 T cell receptor beta chains sequenced from one sample in a study of blood T cell repertoires in COVID-19. Libraries were prepared by immunoSEQ multiplex PCR; TCRdb keeps only in-frame clonotypes and omits some of them. The data show around 240,000 clones, with roughly 86% seen just once and roughly 3% held by the top ten. The sample comprised peripheral blood. The receptors stem from a woman aged 30 to 39 who had recovered from COVID-19.

The chain has TRBV9 and TRBJ2-1; D perhaps matches TRBD2 (6 bases). V was trimmed by 3 bases and J by 6 bases, leaving 16 bases between them. Germline values: CDR1 SGDLS, CDR2 YYNGEE. The CDR3 is made up of 15 amino acids. The CDR3 is CASSAGTLGSNEQFF. The CDR3 nucleotides read TGTGCCAGCAGCGCCGGGACTCTTGGGTCCAATGAGCAGTTCTTC.

V is TRBV18 and J is TRBJ2-4; 9 bases line up with TRBD1. CDR3 length equals 16 residues. With V trimmed by 3 bases and J by 1 base, 4 bases remained unmatched. From germline, CDR1 is KGHSH and CDR2 LQKENI. The DNA for the CDR3 is TGTGCCAGCTCACCGGGACAGGGTCGGGCCAAAAACATTCAGTACTTC. This gives the protein CASSPGQGRAKNIQYF.

The V and J genes are TRBV10-3 and TRBJ1-1, with 8 bases fitting TRBD1. V lost 6 bases and J lost 3; bases outside the gene matches: 12. Per the germline V gene, CDR1 is ENHRY and CDR2 is SYGVKD. The CDR3 contains 16 residues. The CDR3 coding sequence is TGTGCCATCAGCAGTCAGGGGGCCCCCACCTACACTGAAGCTTTCTTT. Protein sequence: CAISSQGAPTYTEAFF.

This chain links TRBV6-5 with TRBJ1-5; D remains ambiguous. CDR3 size: 15 residues. Germline V CDR1 and CDR2: MNHEY, SVGAGI. Trimming cost V 0 bases and J 3 bases, with 9 bases left between them. CDR3 nucleotides: TGTGCCAGCAGTTACTCCGGAGGAAACAATCAGCCCCAGCATTTT. Protein sequence: CASSYSGGNNQPQHF.

J is TRBJ1-2 and V is TRBV14; TRBD1 matches at 9 bases. After removal of 4 bases from V and 5 bases from J, the junction contained 8 bases not matched to a gene. This CDR3 contains 15 residues. Germline V gene data show CDR1 as SGHDN and CDR2 as FVKESK. The CDR3 region is CASSLSGTGFYGYTF. For the CDR3, the DNA is TGTGCCAGCAGCCTTTCCGGGACAGGGTTTTATGGCTACACCTTC.

Note on this clone: The junction differs from germline at one of its ends, possibly a read error. CDR3 bases: TGTGCCAGCACCTTAGATGGGACATGGGAGACCCAGTACTTC. Protein product: CASTLDGTWETQYF. The V call is TRBV7-9, the J call TRBJ2-5; possible D gene TRBD1, 6 bases. The CDR3 is 14 residues long. Germline V CDR1 and CDR2: SEHNR, FQNEAQ (reference sequence).

The chain carries TRBV2 and TRBJ1-4; D uncertain. CDR1 SNHLY and CDR2 FYNNEI come from the germline V gene. The CDR3 is 10 residues long. Trimming pared 8 bases from V and 14 bases from J, leaving 12 bases between. The CDR3 here is CASSGFKLFF. The DNA of the CDR3 is TGTGCCAGCTCCGGGTTTAAGCTGTTTTTT.

The chain uses TRBV7-2 and TRBJ2-7; 9 bases are shared with TRBD2. The germline CDR1 and CDR2 sequences are SGHTA and FQGNSA. This CDR3 is built from 16 residues. The junction had 4 bases not matched to a gene; V was cut back by 1 base and J by 0 bases. CDR3 coding DNA: TGTGCCAGCAGCTTAGTAGGGCGGGGGGGCTCCTACGAGCAGTACTTC. Protein product: CASSLVGRGGSYEQYF.

The chain uses TRBV11-1 and TRBJ1-1; 7 nucleotides match TRBD1. The J segment lost 2 bases and the V segment lost 6 bases, leaving 3 bases of the junction unmatched. Germline lookup yields CDR1 SGHAT and CDR2 FQDESV (reference sequence). The CDR3 is made up of 13 amino acids. The CDR3 reads CASRGQLNTEAFF. Here the CDR3 DNA reads TGTGCCAGCAGGGGACAGCTTAACACTGAAGCTTTCTTT.